This T cell receptor beta chain was found in a study of blood T cells in healthy people across ages. As to this clonotype: What it binds is unknown.

V was shortened by 2 bases and J by 0 bases, with 14 bases between the two germline ends. Germline V gene lookup returns CDR1 MGHRA and CDR2 YSYEKL. CDR3 size: 17 residues. Ten milliliters of peripheral blood were drawn from each donor. Total RNA amounts of at least 5 micrograms were extracted per sample. Study findings and constraints: Comparison with aged donors showed that long-lived donors had more naive CD4+ cells and higher diversity.

Primers used in a second PCR of about 6 to 11 cycles were a sample-barcoded 5' primer and a J-beta primer mix. Tags on each cDNA molecule came from a template-switch adaptor with 12 random nucleotides. TCRdb redid the calling of the 5' RACE reads with MiXCR, one entry per CDR3 protein. The data contain 650,000 to 950,000 distinct CDR3 sequences, roughly 44% of them singletons. Sequences were obtained from blood. The source is a man in his fifties or sixties in good health. The genes are TRBV4-1 and TRBJ2-1, with D perhaps matching TRBD1 (6 bases). This CDR3 reads CASSQTSGVSSYNEQFF. Written as DNA, the CDR3 is TGCGCCAGCAGCCAAACCTCAGGGGTCTCCTCCTACAATGAGCAGTTCTTC.